This entry concerns a single TCR beta chain. Antigen unknown. The data were obtained in a study of T-cell reconstitution after alpha-beta-depleted transplantation in children. Study-wide points: A year had passed since transplant, and T-cell counts and diversity by then came mostly from newly produced T cells. Several hundred expanded graft clones reportedly supplied alpha-beta T cells about two months after transplant.

Researchers prepared the TCRbeta library using unique molecular identifiers, the study reports. MiXCR was run by TCRdb on the PCR reads, yielding one entry per CDR3 protein. This table holds over 450,000 distinct CDR3 sequences, about 11% found once. Germline V gene lookup returns CDR1 MNHEY and CDR2 SVGAGI. The CDR3 spans 15 residues. Trimming took off 1 base at V and 3 bases at J, with 12 bases between the two ends. This sample comprised PBMCs, obtained before TCRalphabeta/CD19-depleted stem cell transplant. The chain is built from TRBV6-5 and TRBJ1-1, with D maybe TRBD1 (6 bases). The clonotype was recovered from a child aged 2-9 years with inherited bone marrow failure, due to receive a stem cell transplant. The CDR3 here is CASSYYGGGDTEAFF. CDR3 sequence (DNA): TGTGCCAGCAGTTACTACGGGGGCGGGGACACTGAAGCTTTCTTT.